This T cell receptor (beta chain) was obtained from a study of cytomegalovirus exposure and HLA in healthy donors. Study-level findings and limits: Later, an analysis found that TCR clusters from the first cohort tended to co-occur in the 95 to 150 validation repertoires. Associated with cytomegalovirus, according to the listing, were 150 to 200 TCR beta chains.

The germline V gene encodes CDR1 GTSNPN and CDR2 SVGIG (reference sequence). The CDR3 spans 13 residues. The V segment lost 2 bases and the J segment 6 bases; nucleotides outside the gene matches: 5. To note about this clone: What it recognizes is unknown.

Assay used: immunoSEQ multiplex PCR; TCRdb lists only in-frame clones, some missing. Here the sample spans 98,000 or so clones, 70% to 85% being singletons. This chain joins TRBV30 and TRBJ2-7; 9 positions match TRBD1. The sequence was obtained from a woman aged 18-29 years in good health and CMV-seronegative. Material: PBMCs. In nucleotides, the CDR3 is TGTGCCTGGAGTCCGGGACAGGGATTCGAGCAGTACTTC. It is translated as CAWSPGQGFEQYF.